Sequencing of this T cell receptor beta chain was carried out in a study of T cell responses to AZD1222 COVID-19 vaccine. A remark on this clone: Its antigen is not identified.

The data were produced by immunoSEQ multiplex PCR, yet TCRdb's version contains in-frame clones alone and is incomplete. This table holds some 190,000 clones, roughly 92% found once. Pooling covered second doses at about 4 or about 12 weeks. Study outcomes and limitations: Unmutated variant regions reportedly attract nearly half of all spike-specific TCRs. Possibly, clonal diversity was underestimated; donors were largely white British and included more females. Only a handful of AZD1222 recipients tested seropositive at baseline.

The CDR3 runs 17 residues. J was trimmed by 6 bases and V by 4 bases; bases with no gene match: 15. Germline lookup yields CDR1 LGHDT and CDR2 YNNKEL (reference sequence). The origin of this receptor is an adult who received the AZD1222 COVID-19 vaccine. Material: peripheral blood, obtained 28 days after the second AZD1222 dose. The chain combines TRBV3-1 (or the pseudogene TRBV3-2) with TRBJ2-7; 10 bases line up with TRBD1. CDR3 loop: CASSRQGTGVQGSEQYF. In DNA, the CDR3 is TGTGCCAGCAGCCGCCAGGGGACAGGGGTTCAGGGATCCGAGCAGTACTTC.